These 2 T cell receptor beta chains share one sample of origin, sequenced in a study of T cell responses to AZD1222 COVID-19 vaccine. Sequencing was performed with immunoSEQ multiplex PCR; in TCRdb, only in-frame clones are kept and a portion is missing. The sample includes about 110,000 clones, around 81% of them seen just once. The specimen was peripheral blood, collected on day 0 of AZD1222 vaccination. The receptor set was obtained from an adult in good health.

The rearrangement links TRBV4-2 to TRBJ2-7; D may correspond to TRBD1 or TRBD2 (5 bases each). Trimming removed 3 bases at V and 4 bases at J, with 16 bases between. The CDR3 is made up of 15 amino acids. Germline loops: CDR1 LGHNA, CDR2 YNFKEQ. In DNA, the CDR3 is TGTGCCAGCAGCCAGGACCCGGGACGGCAATACGAGCAGTACTTC. It is translated as CASSQDPGRQYEQYF.

The V call is TRBV5-4, the J call TRBJ2-2, with TRBD2 matching 7 bases. After removal of 4 bases from V and 2 bases from J, the junction contained 11 bases not matched to a gene. CDR1 is SGHNT, CDR2 YYREEE, per germline (reference sequence). This CDR3 region has 17 residues. Here the CDR3 reads CASSPSLGAGNTGELFF. CDR3 nucleotides: TGTGCCAGCAGCCCTTCCTTGGGAGCGGGAAACACCGGGGAGCTGTTTTTT.